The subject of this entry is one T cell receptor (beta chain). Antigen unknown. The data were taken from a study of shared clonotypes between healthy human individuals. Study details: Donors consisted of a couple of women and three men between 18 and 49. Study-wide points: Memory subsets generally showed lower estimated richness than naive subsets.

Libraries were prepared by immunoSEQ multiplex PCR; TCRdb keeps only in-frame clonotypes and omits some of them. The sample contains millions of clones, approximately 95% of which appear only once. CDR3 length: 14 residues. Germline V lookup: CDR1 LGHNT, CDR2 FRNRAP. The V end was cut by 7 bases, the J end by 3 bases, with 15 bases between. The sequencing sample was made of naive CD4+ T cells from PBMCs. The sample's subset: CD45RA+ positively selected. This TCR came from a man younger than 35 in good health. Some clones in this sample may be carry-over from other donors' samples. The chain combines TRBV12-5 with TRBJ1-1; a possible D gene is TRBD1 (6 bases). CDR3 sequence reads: CASVNRGEYTEAFF. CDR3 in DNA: TGTGCTAGTGTTAATAGGGGGGAGTACACTGAAGCTTTCTTT. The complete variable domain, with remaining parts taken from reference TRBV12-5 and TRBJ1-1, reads DARVTQTPRHKVTEMGQEVTMRCQPILGHNTVFWYRQTMMQGLELLAYFRNRAPLDDSGMPKDRFSAEMPDATLATLKIQPSEPRDSAVYFCASVNRGEYTEAFFGQGTRLTVV.